The present T cell receptor (beta chain) was sequenced within a study of blood T cell repertoires in COVID-19. Overall study: There were acute and convalescent COVID-19 samples, and they came from the United States, Italy and Spain. PBMCs, B-cell-depleted T cells, or T cells were the source of the cDNA or gDNA that made up the material.

CDR1 and CDR2 from the germline V gene are MGHRA and YSYEKL. V was clipped by 6 bases and J by 8 bases; unmatched bases: 9. The CDR3 has 13 amino acids. Per the study methods: Scientists estimated how many nucleated cells there were by amplifying reference gene primers. Libraries were prepared by immunoSEQ multiplex PCR; TCRdb keeps only in-frame clonotypes and omits some of them. V and J calls plus clone size are reproduced from that table; the DNA served to infer D and trimming. The table has around 290,000 clones, around nine tenths seen once. The sequence was collected from a woman aged 18-29 years who had recovered from COVID-19. Sequencing was carried out using PBMCs or T cells enriched from blood (not recorded which). V is TRBV4-1 and J is TRBJ1-1; 7 positions match TRBD1. CDR3 nucleotide sequence: TGCGCCAGCAGAGATACAGGGGCACGAGAAGCTTTCTTT. Its translation is CASRDTGAREAFF.